The 14 T cell receptor beta chains in this list originate from one sample, sequenced in a study of blood T cell repertoires in COVID-19. Produced via immunoSEQ multiplex PCR; TCRdb's table is partial and in-frame only. The top ten clones hold approximately 1.1% of a sample with some 190,000 clones, more than 85% of them seen once. The material sequenced was peripheral blood. Source of these receptors: a man aged 30 to 39 with acute or convalescent COVID-19.

CDR3 coding DNA: TGTGCCATCAGTGAACGTCAGGGGGCGCACACTGAAGCTTTCTTT. Protein: CAISERQGAHTEAFF. The chain is built from TRBV10-3 and TRBJ1-1; TRBD1 agrees at 8 bases. CDR1 is ENHRY and CDR2 is SYGVKD in the germline V gene. The CDR3 length is 15 residues. J lost 3 bases, V lost 3 bases, and 6 bases had no gene match.

This clone was picked up many times. J is TRBJ2-7 and V is TRBV6-5, with 9 bases identical to TRBD1. After removal of 1 base from V and 4 bases from J, the junction contained 8 bases not matched to a gene. Per germline, CDR1 MNHEY and CDR2 SVGAGI. This CDR3 contains 16 residues. The CDR3 here is CASSYLTGQGAYEQYF. The CDR3 nucleotides read TGTGCCAGCAGTTACTTAACGGGACAGGGTGCTTACGAGCAGTACTTC.

Points on this clone: Other DNA sequences in the same sample also yield this CDR3. This chain uses TRBV27 with TRBJ1-5; 7 nucleotides match TRBD1. Germline values: CDR1 MNHEY, CDR2 SMNVEV (reference sequence). CDR3 length: 14 residues. Germline trimming cut 6 bases from V and 3 bases from J; bases unmatched to any gene: 5. CDR3 in DNA: TGTGCCAGCAGCCCCGACAGGGTCAATCAGCCCCAGCATTTT. Protein product: CASSPDRVNQPQHF.

This rearrangement joins TRBV18 to TRBJ1-3; maybe TRBD1 (5 bases). Germline V lookup: CDR1 KGHSH, CDR2 LQKENI. V gave up 2 bases and J gave up 8 bases, with 10 bases separating them. The CDR3 extends over 13 amino acids. CDR3 sequence: CASSPGQGDTIYF. CDR3 bases: TGTGCCAGCTCACCAGGGCAGGGTGACACCATATATTTT.

The genes are TRBV7-2 and TRBJ1-5, with 8 nucleotides matching TRBD1. Germline CDR1 is SGHTA and CDR2 is FQGNSA. V shed 1 base and J 7 bases; nucleotides not matched to a gene: 6. The CDR3 is made up of 15 amino acids. The chain's CDR3 is CASSLVGQGRQPQHF. The CDR3 coding sequence is TGTGCCAGCAGCTTAGTAGGACAGGGACGGCAGCCCCAGCATTTT. Full variable domain (rest looked up from reference TRBV7-2 and TRBJ1-5): GAGVSQSPSNKVTEKGKDVELRCDPISGHTALYWYRQSLGQGLEFLIYFQGNSAPDKSGLPSDRFSAERTGGSVSTLTIQRTQQEDSAVYLCASSLVGQGRQPQHFGDGTRLSIL.

This chain uses TRBV7-8 with TRBJ2-1; D may be TRBD2 (6 bases). The CDR3 contains 12 residues. Per the germline V gene, CDR1 is SGHVS and CDR2 is FQNEAQ. With 5 bases removed from V and 13 bases from J, the gap between germline ends came to 15 bases. This CDR3 is CASSLTGSDQFF. The DNA for the CDR3 is TGTGCCAGCAGCCTAACCGGGAGTGACCAGTTCTTC.

The rearrangement joins TRBV6-5 to TRBJ1-6, with D unresolved. Per germline, CDR1 MNHEY and CDR2 SVGAGI. V lost 4 bases and J 10 bases, leaving 5 bases between the germline ends. The CDR3 consists of 11 residues. The CDR3 nucleotides are TGTGCCAGCAGTTCCCAATCACCCCTCCACTTT. It translates to CASSSQSPLHF.

The chain combines TRBV5-1 with TRBJ2-3, with TRBD2 identical over 9 bases. The CDR3 runs 18 residues. Germline trimming cut 0 bases from V and 2 bases from J; bases unmatched to any gene: 10. Germline V gene sequence: CDR1 SGHRS, CDR2 YFSETQ. CDR3 sequence (DNA): TGCGCCAGCAGCTTGGGCTTTGATGGACTAGCGTTCACAGATACGCAGTATTTT. The encoded protein is CASSLGFDGLAFTDTQYF.

The chain links TRBV2 to TRBJ1-4; D is perhaps TRBD1 (6 bases). Trimming took 4 bases from V and 0 from J, leaving 12 bases between them. The CDR3 spans 16 residues. CDR1 and CDR2 (germline): SNHLY, FYNNEI. CDR3 DNA sequence: TGTGCCAGCAGTGGCGACAGGCTGGCAACTAATGAAAAACTGTTTTTT. Its translation is CASSGDRLATNEKLFF.

The rearrangement links TRBV3-1 (or the pseudogene TRBV3-2) to TRBJ1-5; 9 bases align to TRBD1. The V gene's germline CDR1 is LGHDT and CDR2 YNNKEL (reference sequence). After removal of 5 bases from V and 4 bases from J, the junction contained 9 bases not matched to a gene. The CDR3 length is 16 residues. The CDR3: CASSANPGQGNQPQHF. The CDR3 bases are TGTGCCAGCAGCGCAAACCCGGGACAGGGAAATCAGCCCCAGCATTTT.

This chain uses TRBV29-1 with TRBJ1-2, with a weak D call TRBD1 (6 bases). Trimming removed 7 bases at V and 8 bases at J, with 17 bases between. Germline lookup yields CDR1 SQVTM and CDR2 ANQGSEA. The CDR3 runs 12 residues. The CDR3 bases are TGCAGCGCCTACTCGGACAGAGAAGGCTACACCTTC. It specifies CSAYSDREGYTF.

The V and J genes are TRBV5-1 and TRBJ1-1; D is perhaps TRBD1 (6 bases). The germline CDR1 and CDR2 sequences are SGHRS and YFSETQ. The CDR3 loop spans 13 amino acids. Trimming stripped 4 bases from V and 5 bases from J, with 12 bases between. Here the CDR3 reads CASSPDSRTEAFF. The CDR3 DNA follows: TGCGCCAGCAGCCCGGACAGCCGGACTGAAGCTTTCTTT.

This clone was observed a few times. This chain connects TRBV7-3 to TRBJ2-7; 11 bases match TRBD1. Looked up from germline, CDR1 is SGHTA and CDR2 is FQGTGA. The CDR3 runs to 16 residues. Germline trimming cut 5 bases from V and 5 bases from J; bases unmatched to any gene: 11. DNA of the CDR3: TGTGCCAGCAGCCCCCTCCCGGGGACAGGGGGTCACGAGCAGTACTTC. It is translated as CASSPLPGTGGHEQYF.

The gene calls are TRBV25-1 and TRBJ1-2; 7 nucleotides align to TRBD1. Germline lookup yields CDR1 MGHDK and CDR2 SYGVNS. CDR3 size: 15 residues. V trimming: 5 bases; J trimming: 4 bases; junction bases outside the gene matches: 10. In DNA, the CDR3 is TGTGCCAGCAGTCCCTCGGGACAGTCTTTCTATGGCTACACCTTC. Protein product: CASSPSGQSFYGYTF.